This TCR beta chain was recovered during a study of T-cell memory formation after mild COVID-19. Across the study: Largely donor-specific sequence clusters came from a couple of donors. Regarding the study as a whole: Among contracting clones, CD4+ were mainly CM/EM and CD8+ enriched in EMRA.

From the 5' RACE reads, TCRdb called clonotypes with MiXCR, one entry per CDR3 protein. The profile shows approximately 350,000 distinct CDR3 sequences, approximately 27% of them singletons. Note on this clonotype: Its antigen is currently unknown.

CDR1 is SGHAT and CDR2 is FQDESV in the germline V gene (reference sequence). J was trimmed by 6 bases and V by 5 bases; bases with no gene match: 10. This CDR3 is built from 15 residues. The specimen was PBMCs or a T cell subset sorted from them (not recorded which). The chain couples TRBV11-1 to TRBJ2-1; the match to TRBD1 covers 7 bases. The sequence derives from an adult woman who had mild COVID-19 (a few samples of this study predate the infection). Cell type and time point are not known. The CDR3 DNA sequence: TGTGCCAGCAGCGTTGACAGGGACACCAGCAATGAGCAGTTCTTC. Its translation is CASSVDRDTSNEQFF. Filled out from reference TRBV11-1 and TRBJ2-1, the complete variable domain reads EAEVAQSPRYKITEKSQAVAFWCDPISGHATLYWYRQILGQGPELLVQFQDESVVDDSQLPKDRFSAERLKGVDSTLKIQPAELGDSAMYLCASSVDRDTSNEQFFGPGTRLTVL.